This T cell receptor (beta chain) was documented in a study of T cell responses to AZD1222 COVID-19 vaccine. This clone was detected only once. What it binds is unknown. Study-level points and caveats: Vaccine-associated CD4 TCRs spanned spike, dominant at 160-218 and 743-854.

Using immunoSEQ multiplex PCR, the repertoire was profiled, and TCRdb retains in-frame clones only, with some absent. This sample has over 130,000 clones; 92% occur once, and the top ten carry about 3.3%. In germline, CDR1 is KGHDR, CDR2 SFDVKD. The length of the CDR3 is 17 residues. V lost 8 bases, J lost 3 bases, and 11 bases stayed unmatched. Source: peripheral blood, taken 28 days after the second AZD1222 dose. The V call is TRBV24-1, the J call TRBJ2-2; 10 nucleotides match TRBD1. The receptor was isolated from an adult who received the AZD1222 COVID-19 vaccine. The CDR3 loop is CATTGHPGQGYTGELFF. The CDR3 DNA is TGTGCCACCACCGGCCATCCGGGACAGGGGTACACCGGGGAGCTGTTTTTT.